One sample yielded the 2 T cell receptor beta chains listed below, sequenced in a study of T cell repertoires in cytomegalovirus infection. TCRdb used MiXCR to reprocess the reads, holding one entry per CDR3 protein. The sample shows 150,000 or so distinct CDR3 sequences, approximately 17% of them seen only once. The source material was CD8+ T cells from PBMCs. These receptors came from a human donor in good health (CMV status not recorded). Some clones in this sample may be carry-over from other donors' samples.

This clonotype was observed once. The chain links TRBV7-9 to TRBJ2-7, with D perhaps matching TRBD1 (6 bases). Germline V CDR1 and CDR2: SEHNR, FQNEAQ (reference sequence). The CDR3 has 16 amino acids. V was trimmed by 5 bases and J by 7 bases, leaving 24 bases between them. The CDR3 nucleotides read TGTGCCAGCAGCCCCCGAGAGGCAGGGGCCTCGGGGGAGCAGTACTTC. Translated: CASSPREAGASGEQYF.

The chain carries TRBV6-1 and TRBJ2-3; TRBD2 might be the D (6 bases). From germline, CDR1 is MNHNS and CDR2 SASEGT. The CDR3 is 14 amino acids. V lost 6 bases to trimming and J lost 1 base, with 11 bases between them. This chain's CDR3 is CASRGWGGTDTQYF. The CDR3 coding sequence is TGTGCCAGCAGGGGCTGGGGGGGCACAGATACGCAGTATTTT.